Below are 11 T cell receptor beta chains sequenced from a single sample in a study of blood T cell repertoires in COVID-19. Profiling relied on immunoSEQ multiplex PCR, and the TCRdb table lists in-frame clones only, not all of them. The data contain roughly 200,000 clones, around 88% of them seen just once; the ten biggest clones take up around 1.5%. Sequenced: peripheral blood. These receptors were taken from a man younger than 35 with active or convalescent COVID-19.

The chain combines TRBV19 with TRBJ2-1; 9 bases match TRBD2. The CDR3 length is 12 residues. The ends lost 5 bases at V and 15 bases at J; junction bases unmatched: 8. Germline V gene data show CDR1 as LNHDA and CDR2 as SQIVND (reference sequence). In nucleotides, the CDR3 is TGTGCCAGTAGTGTGCGGGAGGGCCGTCTGTTCTTC. Amino acid sequence: CASSVREGRLFF.

The chain links TRBV7-6 to TRBJ1-5; 7 bases line up with TRBD1. V lost 2 bases, J lost 4 bases, and 5 bases stayed unmatched. Germline assignment: CDR1 SGHVS and CDR2 FNYEAQ. CDR3 size: 15 residues. For the CDR3, the DNA is TGTGCCAGCAGCTTACGACAGGGCCGGAATCAGCCCCAGCATTTT. Its protein is CASSLRQGRNQPQHF.

This clone turned up a few times. V gene TRBV6-5 combines with J gene TRBJ2-1; 9 nucleotides line up with TRBD2. CDR1 and CDR2 from the germline V gene are MNHEY and SVGAGI. The J segment lost 8 bases and the V segment lost 7 bases, leaving 12 bases of the junction unmatched. The CDR3 runs to 15 residues. The CDR3 DNA sequence: TGTGCCAGCACCCGAGGTAGCGGGAGTTTCTATGAGCAGTTCTTC. This translates into CASTRGSGSFYEQFF.

The rearrangement uses TRBV5-1 and TRBJ1-1, with D perhaps TRBD1 (6 bases). This CDR3 has 13 residues. Trimming left V 0 bases short and J 9 bases short, with 12 bases between. Germline CDR1 SGHRS, CDR2 YFSETQ. The CDR3 region has the DNA TGCGCCAGCAGCTTGGTCAGGGGTCGGCAAGCTTTCTTT. This gives the protein CASSLVRGRQAFF.

The CDR3: CASRETGTYEQYF. CDR3 sequence (DNA): TGTGCCAGCAGGGAGACAGGAACCTACGAGCAGTACTTC. The chain has TRBV12-3 or TRBV12-4 and TRBJ2-7; TRBD1 is a possible D gene (6 bases). The germline V and J ends were trimmed by 6 bases and 2 bases, with 11 bases remaining between them. The CDR3 extends over 13 amino acids.

This chain joins TRBV6-5 and TRBJ1-1; D is uncertain. The CDR3 totals 15 residues. V shed 7 bases and J shed 0 bases, with 15 bases lying between them. The germline V gene has CDR1 MNHEY and CDR2 SVGAGI. The CDR3 coding sequence is TGTGCCAGCATCCTAGGATACGGGGTGAACACTGAAGCTTTCTTT. Translating gives CASILGYGVNTEAFF.

V is TRBV5-4 and J is TRBJ1-6; perhaps TRBD1 as D (6 bases). This CDR3 comprises 14 residues. The V end was cut by 3 bases, the J end by 7 bases, with 11 bases between. Germline lookup yields CDR1 SGHNT and CDR2 YYREEE (reference sequence). The CDR3 DNA is TGTGCCAGCAGCTCCTGGACAGAAAATTCACCCCTCCACTTT. It encodes CASSSWTENSPLHF.

The chain combines TRBV21-1 with TRBJ2-5; the D call of TRBD1 is as the table states it, not checked on the DNA. TRBV21-1 is recorded as a pseudogene. The CDR3 extends over 16 amino acids. The CDR3, as DNA: TGTGCCAGCAGCAAAGCCCCACAGGGTATGGGAGAGACCCAGTACTTC. This encodes CASSKAPQGMGETQYF.

This sequence joins TRBV2 and TRBJ2-1; 9 nucleotides agree with TRBD2. V shed 3 bases and J 0 bases; nucleotides not matched to a gene: 9. Germline CDR1 SNHLY, CDR2 FYNNEI. The CDR3 has 18 amino acids. The CDR3 DNA is TGTGCCAGCAGTGAGGTGACTAGCGGCGTGTTCTCCTACAATGAGCAGTTCTTC. Translation: CASSEVTSGVFSYNEQFF.

The genes are TRBV7-9 and TRBJ1-2; the match to TRBD1 covers 9 bases. Unmatched junction bases numbered 9, after V lost 5 bases and J lost 8 bases. The germline CDR1 and CDR2 sequences are SEHNR and FQNEAQ (reference sequence). There are 14 residues in the CDR3. The CDR3 nucleotides are TGTGCCAGCAGCGGGGACAGGGACTTACGGGGCTACACCTTC. Translating it yields CASSGDRDLRGYTF. The full variable domain, in which reference TRBV7-9 and TRBJ1-2 provide the parts outside the CDR3, is DTGVSQNPRHKITKRGQNVTFRCDPISEHNRLYWYRQTLGQGPEFLTYFQNEAQLEKSRLLSDRFSAERPKGSFSTLEIQRTEQGDSAMYLCASSGDRDLRGYTFGSGTRLTVV.

This chain links TRBV12-3 or TRBV12-4 with TRBJ1-2; D remains unclear. Between the trimmed V and J ends, which lost 7 bases and 8 bases, there was a span of 17 bases. The CDR3 extends over 13 amino acids. The CDR3 spells CASNDGSGGGYTF. The CDR3 bases are TGTGCCAGCAACGACGGTTCCGGAGGAGGCTACACCTTC.